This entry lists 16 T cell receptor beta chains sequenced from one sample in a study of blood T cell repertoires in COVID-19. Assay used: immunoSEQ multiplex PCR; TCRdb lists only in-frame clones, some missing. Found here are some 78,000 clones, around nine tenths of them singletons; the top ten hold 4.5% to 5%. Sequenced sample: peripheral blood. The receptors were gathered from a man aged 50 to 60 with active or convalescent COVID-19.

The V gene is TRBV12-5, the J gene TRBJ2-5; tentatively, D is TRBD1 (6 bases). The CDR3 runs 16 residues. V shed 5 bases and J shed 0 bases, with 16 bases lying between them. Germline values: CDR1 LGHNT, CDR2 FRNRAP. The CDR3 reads CASGDSAGQYQETQYF. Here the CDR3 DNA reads TGTGCTAGTGGTGACTCGGCCGGACAGTACCAAGAGACCCAGTACTTC.

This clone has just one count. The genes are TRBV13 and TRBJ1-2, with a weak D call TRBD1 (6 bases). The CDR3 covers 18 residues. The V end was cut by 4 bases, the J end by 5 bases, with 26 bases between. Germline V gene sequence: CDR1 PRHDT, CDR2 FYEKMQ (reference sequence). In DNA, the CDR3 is TGTGCCAGCAGCTCGAAGATCGACAGGCTCAAGTCCTATTATGGCTACACCTTC. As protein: CASSSKIDRLKSYYGYTF.

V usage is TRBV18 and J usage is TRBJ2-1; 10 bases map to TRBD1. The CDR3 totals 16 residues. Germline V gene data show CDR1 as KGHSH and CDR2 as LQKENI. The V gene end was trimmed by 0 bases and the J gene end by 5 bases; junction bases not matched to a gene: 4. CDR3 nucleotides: TGTGCCAGCTCACCACCGACGGGACAGGGGAACAATGAGCAGTTCTTC. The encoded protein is CASSPPTGQGNNEQFF. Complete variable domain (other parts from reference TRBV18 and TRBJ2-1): NAGVMQNPRHLVRRRGQEARLRCSPMKGHSHVYWYRQLPEEGLKFMVYLQKENIIDESGMPKERFSAEFPKEGPSILRIQQVVRGDSAAYFCASSPPTGQGNNEQFFGPGTRLTVL.

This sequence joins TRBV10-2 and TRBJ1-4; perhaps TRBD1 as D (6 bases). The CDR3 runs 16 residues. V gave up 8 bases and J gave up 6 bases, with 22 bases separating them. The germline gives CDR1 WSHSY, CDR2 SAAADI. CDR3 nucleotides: TGCGCCAGCTCCCGGAGCGGAGGCAGGGGATATGAAAAACTGTTTTTT. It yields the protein CASSRSGGRGYEKLFF.

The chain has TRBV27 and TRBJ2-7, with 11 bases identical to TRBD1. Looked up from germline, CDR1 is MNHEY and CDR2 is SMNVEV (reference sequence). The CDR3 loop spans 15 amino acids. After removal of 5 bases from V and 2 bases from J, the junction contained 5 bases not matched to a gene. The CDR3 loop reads CASSARTGGPYEQYF. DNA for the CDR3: TGTGCCAGCAGTGCAAGGACAGGGGGCCCCTACGAGCAGTACTTC.

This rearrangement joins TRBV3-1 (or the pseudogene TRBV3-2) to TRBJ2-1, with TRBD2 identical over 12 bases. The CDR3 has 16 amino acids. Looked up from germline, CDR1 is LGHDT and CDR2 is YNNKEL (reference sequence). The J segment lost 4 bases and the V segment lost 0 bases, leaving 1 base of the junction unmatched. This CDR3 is CASSQDTSGGYNEQFF. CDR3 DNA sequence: TGTGCCAGCAGCCAAGACACTAGCGGGGGGTACAATGAGCAGTTCTTC.

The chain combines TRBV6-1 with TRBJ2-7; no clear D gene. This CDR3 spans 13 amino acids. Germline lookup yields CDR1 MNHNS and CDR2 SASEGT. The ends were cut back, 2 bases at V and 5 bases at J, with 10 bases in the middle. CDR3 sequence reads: CASSESPRDEQYV. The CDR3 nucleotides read TGTGCCAGCAGTGAAAGTCCCCGGGACGAGCAGTACGTC.

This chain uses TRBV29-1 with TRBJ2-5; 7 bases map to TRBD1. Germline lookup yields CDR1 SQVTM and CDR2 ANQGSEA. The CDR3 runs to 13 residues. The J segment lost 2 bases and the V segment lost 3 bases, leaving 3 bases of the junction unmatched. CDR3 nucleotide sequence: TGCAGCGTTGACGGGACAGAACAAGAGACCCAGTACTTC. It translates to CSVDGTEQETQYF. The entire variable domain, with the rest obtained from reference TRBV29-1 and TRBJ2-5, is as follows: SAVISQKPSRDICQRGTSLTIQCQVDSQVTMMFWYRQQPGQSLTLIATANQGSEATYESGFVIDKFPISRPNLTFSTLTVSNMSPEDSSIYLCSVDGTEQETQYFGPGTRLLVL.

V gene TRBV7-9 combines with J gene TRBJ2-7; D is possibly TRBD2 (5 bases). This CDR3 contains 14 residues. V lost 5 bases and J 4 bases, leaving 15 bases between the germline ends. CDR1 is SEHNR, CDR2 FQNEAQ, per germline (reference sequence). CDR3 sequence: CASSPDTGIYEQYV. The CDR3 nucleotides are TGTGCCAGCAGCCCTGATACCGGGATATACGAGCAGTACGTC.

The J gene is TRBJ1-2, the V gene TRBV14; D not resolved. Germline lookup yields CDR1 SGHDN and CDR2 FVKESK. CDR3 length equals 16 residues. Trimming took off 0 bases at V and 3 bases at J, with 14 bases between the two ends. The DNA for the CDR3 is TGTGCCAGCAGCCAAGACCCTGCTCGGGGTCACTATGGCTACACCTTC. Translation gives CASSQDPARGHYGYTF.

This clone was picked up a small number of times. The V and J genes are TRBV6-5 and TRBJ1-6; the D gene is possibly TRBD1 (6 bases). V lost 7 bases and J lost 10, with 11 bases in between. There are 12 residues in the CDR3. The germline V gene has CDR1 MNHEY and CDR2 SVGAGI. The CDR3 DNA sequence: TGTGCCAGCACTACAGGGTTGTCACCCCTCCACTTT. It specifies CASTTGLSPLHF.

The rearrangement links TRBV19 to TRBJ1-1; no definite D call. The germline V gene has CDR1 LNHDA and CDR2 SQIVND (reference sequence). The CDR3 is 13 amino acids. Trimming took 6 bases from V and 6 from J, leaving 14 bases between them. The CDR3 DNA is TGTGCCAGTAGCCAGGACTGGAAGCCTGAAGCTTTCTTT. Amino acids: CASSQDWKPEAFF.

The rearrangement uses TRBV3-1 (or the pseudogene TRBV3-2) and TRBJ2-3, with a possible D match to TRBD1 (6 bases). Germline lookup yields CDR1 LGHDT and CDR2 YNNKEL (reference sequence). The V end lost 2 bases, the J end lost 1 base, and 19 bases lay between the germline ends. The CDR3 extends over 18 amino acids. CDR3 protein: CASSQMPHRDWGTDTQYF. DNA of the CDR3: TGTGCCAGCAGCCAAATGCCCCACAGGGATTGGGGCACAGATACGCAGTATTTT.

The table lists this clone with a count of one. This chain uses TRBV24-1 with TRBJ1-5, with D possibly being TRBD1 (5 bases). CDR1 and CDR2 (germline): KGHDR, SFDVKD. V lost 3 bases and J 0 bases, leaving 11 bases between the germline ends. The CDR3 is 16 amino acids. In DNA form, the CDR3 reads TGTGCCACCAGTGATCGGGACTGTTATAGCAATCAGCCCCAGCATTTT. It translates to CATSDRDCYSNQPQHF.

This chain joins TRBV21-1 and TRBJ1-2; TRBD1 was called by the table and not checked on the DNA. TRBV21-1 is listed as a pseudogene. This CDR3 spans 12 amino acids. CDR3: CASSKRDSGYTF. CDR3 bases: TGTGCCAGCAGCAAACGGGACAGTGGCTACACCTTC.

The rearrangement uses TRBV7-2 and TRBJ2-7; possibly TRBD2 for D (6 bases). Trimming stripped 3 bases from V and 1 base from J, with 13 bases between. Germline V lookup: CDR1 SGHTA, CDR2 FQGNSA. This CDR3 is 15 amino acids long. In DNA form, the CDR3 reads TGTGCCAGCAGCTTTGGAGGGGTCCGATCCTACGAGCAGTACTTC. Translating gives CASSFGGVRSYEQYF.